The next 28 T cell receptor beta chains were all read from a single sample in a study of neurological immune-mediated disorders. MiXCR, run by TCRdb on the 5' RACE reads, gives a single entry per CDR3 protein. The sample includes tens of thousands of distinct CDR3 sequences, roughly 3.2% of them seen just once. The sequenced sample consisted of PBMCs. These receptors originate from a woman between 45 and 60 years old with multiple sclerosis.

This clonotype was recorded at least ten times. The V and J genes are TRBV6-6 and TRBJ2-7; D unclear. The V end lost 0 bases, the J end lost 4 bases, and 7 bases lay between the germline ends. CDR3 length: 13 amino acids. CDR1 MNHNY and CDR2 SVGAGI come from the germline V gene (reference sequence). The CDR3 bases are TGTGCCAGCAGTTACTCGACCGGGTACGAGCAGTACTTC. Its translation: CASSYSTGYEQYF.

This clonotype has a count of ten or more. The rearrangement joins TRBV15 to TRBJ2-3, with TRBD1 identical over 8 bases. CDR1 is LNHNV, CDR2 YYDKDF, per germline (reference sequence). There are 16 residues in the CDR3. The V gene end was trimmed by 5 bases and the J gene end by 2 bases; junction bases not matched to a gene: 9. CDR3 amino acids: CATSDDGQGFTDTQYF. Here the CDR3 DNA reads TGTGCCACCAGCGACGACGGACAGGGCTTCACAGATACGCAGTATTTT.

This clonotype was found many times. The chain has TRBV20-1 and TRBJ2-7, with 8 bases matching TRBD2. CDR3 size: 14 residues. V gave up 5 bases and J gave up 2 bases; unmatched junction bases: 8. The germline gives CDR1 DFQATT, CDR2 SNEGSKA (reference sequence). CDR3 bases: TGCAGTGCTCCCCTGGCGGGGGGACCCTACGAGCAGTACTTC. It specifies CSAPLAGGPYEQYF.

This clonotype was seen many times. The rearrangement uses TRBV5-1 and TRBJ2-7; perhaps TRBD1 as D (5 bases). The CDR3 sequence is 14 residues long. Trimming stripped 6 bases from V and 0 bases from J, with 13 bases between. The germline gives CDR1 SGHRS, CDR2 YFSETQ. The CDR3 spells CASKIQASSYEQYF. Here the CDR3 DNA reads TGCGCCAGCAAGATACAGGCCAGCTCCTACGAGCAGTACTTC. Full variable domain (missing parts from reference TRBV5-1 and TRBJ2-7): KAGVTQTPRYLIKTRGQQVTLSCSPISGHRSVSWYQQTPGQGLQFLFEYFSETQRNKGNFPGRFSGRQFSNSRSEMNVSTLELGDSALYLCASKIQASSYEQYFGPGTRLTVT.

Regarding this clonotype: A much larger clone lies a single base off, so this may be a read error. The V call is TRBV11-2, the J call TRBJ1-3, with D hard to call. The CDR3 consists of 12 residues. Germline assignment: CDR1 SGHAT and CDR2 FQNNGV. Trimming stripped 8 bases from V and 3 bases from J, with 8 bases between. In nucleotides, the CDR3 is TGTGCCAGCGGAACTTATGGAAACACCATATATTTT. Encoded protein: CASGTYGNTIYF. Drawing the rest from reference TRBV11-2 and TRBJ1-3, the complete variable domain is EAGVAQSPRYKIIEKRQSVAFWCNPISGHATLYWYQQILGQGPKLLIQFQNNGVVDDSQLPKDRFSAERLKGVDSTLKIQPAKLEDSAVYLCASGTYGNTIYFGEGSWLTVV.

This clonotype was counted at least ten times. This rearrangement joins TRBV20-1 to TRBJ1-1; no clear D. Trimming cost V 3 bases and J 0 bases, with 8 bases left between them. This CDR3 contains 13 residues. Germline V gene lookup returns CDR1 DFQATT and CDR2 SNEGSKA (reference sequence). CDR3 DNA: TGCAGTGCTAGTCAGGTGCTGAACACTGAAGCTTTCTTT. Translated: CSASQVLNTEAFF.

This clonotype was seen many times. The V call is TRBV7-2, the J call TRBJ1-1, with 8 positions matching TRBD1. V was clipped by 8 bases and J by 5 bases; unmatched bases: 7. Germline loops: CDR1 SGHTA, CDR2 FQGNSA. The CDR3 totals 13 residues. The CDR3 is CASGKTGVTEAFF. The CDR3 nucleotides read TGTGCCAGCGGAAAGACAGGGGTAACTGAAGCTTTCTTT.

This clonotype has at least ten counts. The rearrangement uses TRBV7-2 and TRBJ2-3; 9 positions match TRBD1. V shed 4 bases and J 4 bases; nucleotides not matched to a gene: 6. The CDR3 has 15 amino acids. Germline loops: CDR1 SGHTA, CDR2 FQGNSA. CDR3 coding DNA: TGTGCCAGCAGCTCAGGACAGGGGAGGTCAGATACGCAGTATTTT. Protein product: CASSSGQGRSDTQYF.

This clonotype showed up many times. V gene TRBV20-1 combines with J gene TRBJ1-1, with D hard to call. The CDR3 contains 12 residues. Germline V lookup: CDR1 DFQATT, CDR2 SNEGSKA (reference sequence). Trimming cost V 3 bases and J 3 bases, with 8 bases left between them. The CDR3 loop reads CSASSAHTEAFF. CDR3 in DNA: TGCAGTGCTAGTTCTGCCCACACTGAAGCTTTCTTT.

This clonotype was seen at least ten times. This rearrangement joins TRBV11-2 to TRBJ2-5, with TRBD1 matching over 9 bases. The CDR3 is 15 residues long. V trimming: 7 bases; J trimming: 0 bases; junction bases outside the gene matches: 6. CDR1 SGHAT and CDR2 FQNNGV come from the germline V gene. The CDR3 nucleotides are TGTGCCAGCACCTCCGGGACAGGGTACCAAGAGACCCAGTACTTC. Residues: CASTSGTGYQETQYF.

This clonotype was seen many times. The CDR3 DNA is TGTGCCATCAGGGCCCTCGGGACAGCCACAGATACGCAGTATTTT. This encodes CAIRALGTATDTQYF. The chain has TRBV10-3 and TRBJ2-3, with 7 bases identical to TRBD1. Germline CDR1 is ENHRY and CDR2 is SYGVKD. This CDR3 contains 15 residues. V shed 6 bases and J 2 bases; nucleotides not matched to a gene: 8.

Ten or more counts support this clonotype. This chain joins TRBV7-2 and TRBJ2-5, with 11 nucleotides matching TRBD2. V trimming: 4 bases; J trimming: 5 bases; junction bases outside the gene matches: 9. Germline CDR1 reads SGHTA; CDR2 reads FQGNSA. The CDR3 runs to 16 residues. CDR3 sequence reads: CASSSNLAGGRETQYF. The CDR3 nucleotides read TGTGCCAGCAGCTCTAATCTAGCGGGGGGTCGGGAGACCCAGTACTTC.

This clonotype was seen repeatedly, ten times or more. The chain links TRBV12-3 or TRBV12-4 to TRBJ1-5; no reliable D call. CDR3 length: 14 residues. V was cut by 4 bases and J by 3 bases, with 10 bases left in between. The CDR3, as DNA: TGTGCCAGCAGTTCACGGGATTTCAATCAGCCCCAGCATTTT. Translated, it gives CASSSRDFNQPQHF.

At least ten counts were recorded for this clonotype. The chain is built from TRBV10-1 and TRBJ2-2; 9 bases match TRBD1. With 3 bases clipped from V and 1 base from J, the junction kept 3 bases outside the gene matches. Germline V gene data show CDR1 as WNHNN and CDR2 as SYGVQD (reference sequence). This CDR3 is built from 16 residues. This CDR3 reads CASSDQGQGNTGELFF. Here the CDR3 DNA reads TGCGCCAGCAGTGATCAGGGACAGGGGAACACCGGGGAGCTGTTTTTT.

Concerning this clonotype itself: Just one base apart from a much larger clone, this may be a read error. This chain joins TRBV20-1 and TRBJ2-2, with TRBD1 matching 7 bases. The CDR3 has 15 residues. CDR1 DFQATT and CDR2 SNEGSKA come from the germline V gene (reference sequence). The CDR3 here is CSARKSGDSTGALFF. The CDR3 coding sequence is TGCAGTGCTAGAAAGTCTGGGGACAGCACCGGGGCGCTGTTTTTT.

This clonotype was counted at least ten times. The chain recombines TRBV20-1 with TRBJ2-2; D is unresolved. CDR3 size: 13 residues. Germline values: CDR1 DFQATT, CDR2 SNEGSKA (reference sequence). V lost 2 bases to trimming and J lost 8 bases, with 12 bases between them. This CDR3 is CSARTDLGGELFF. As DNA, the CDR3 is TGCAGTGCTAGAACCGACTTGGGGGGGGAGCTGTTTTTT.

There are many counts of this clonotype. The CDR3 nucleotides read TGTGCCAGCAGCTTAGAATCGGGAGCTAACTATGGCTACACCTTC. Its translation is CASSLESGANYGYTF. J is TRBJ1-2 and V is TRBV7-6; D is undetermined. CDR1 SGHVS and CDR2 FNYEAQ come from the germline V gene. V was pared by 1 base and J by 0 bases, with 9 bases between. The CDR3 has 15 amino acids.

This clonotype was observed many times. The chain joins TRBV20-1 to TRBJ2-3, with TRBD1 identical over 10 bases. V was pared by 4 bases and J by 1 base, with 11 bases of the junction left unmatched. CDR1 and CDR2 (germline): DFQATT, SNEGSKA (reference sequence). The CDR3 has 17 residues. The CDR3 bases are TGCAGTGCTACCGTGACAGGGGGCGCGGTCGGCACAGATACGCAGTATTTT. Residues: CSATVTGGAVGTDTQYF.

There are many counts of this clonotype. The chain couples TRBV12-3 or TRBV12-4 to TRBJ1-1; possibly TRBD1 for D (5 bases). CDR3 size: 14 residues. V shed 6 bases and J shed 3 bases, with 14 bases lying between them. CDR3 sequence (DNA): TGTGCCAGCAGCAAGGGGCCGGGAGACACTGAAGCTTTCTTT. As protein: CASSKGPGDTEAFF.

This clonotype occurred many times. This rearrangement joins TRBV28 to TRBJ2-7; a possible D gene is TRBD1 (5 bases). Deletions cut 10 bases from V and 1 base from J, with 17 bases between. CDR3 length: 14 residues. Germline V CDR1 and CDR2: MDHEN, SYDVKM. CDR3 bases: TGTGCCACACTGGACCAGGGCCGATCCTACGAGCAGTACTTC. This gives the protein CATLDQGRSYEQYF.

The chain employs TRBV10-3 and TRBJ1-1; D is uncertain. Germline CDR1 ENHRY, CDR2 SYGVKD. The CDR3 contains 14 residues. Trimming shortened V by 2 bases and J by 3 bases, and 10 bases separated the two germline ends. The CDR3 spells CAISEARTDTEAFF. The CDR3 nucleotides are TGTGCCATCAGTGAGGCACGTACCGACACTGAAGCTTTCTTT.

V is TRBV18 and J is TRBJ1-6; D might be TRBD1 (5 bases). Germline V gene data show CDR1 as KGHSH and CDR2 as LQKENI. Trimming left V 1 base short and J 10 bases short, with 11 bases between. This CDR3 has 14 residues. In nucleotides, the CDR3 is TGTGCCAGCTCACCACGGGGGAAGGGGTCACCCCTCCACTTT. It yields the protein CASSPRGKGSPLHF. The full variable domain, in which reference TRBV18 and TRBJ1-6 provide the parts outside the CDR3, is NAGVMQNPRHLVRRRGQEARLRCSPMKGHSHVYWYRQLPEEGLKFMVYLQKENIIDESGMPKERFSAEFPKEGPSILRIQQVVRGDSAAYFCASSPRGKGSPLHFGNGTRLTVT.

This clonotype was seen at least ten times. This CDR3 reads CASSWGLAKTQYF. The CDR3 DNA is TGCGCCAGCAGCTGGGGACTAGCAAAGACCCAGTACTTC. The chain uses TRBV5-1 and TRBJ2-5; 9 bases line up with TRBD2. With 3 bases clipped from V and 6 bases from J, the junction kept 3 bases outside the gene matches. Germline values: CDR1 SGHRS, CDR2 YFSETQ. There are 13 residues in the CDR3.

This clonotype was counted many times. This chain connects TRBV6-4 to TRBJ2-1; 10 bases match TRBD2. The CDR3 sequence is 15 residues long. Germline-derived CDR1 and CDR2 are MRHNA and SNTAGT. Trimming took 3 bases from V and 5 from J; bases not matched to a gene: 4. CDR3 sequence reads: CASSETSGQDNEQFF. The CDR3 coding sequence is TGTGCCAGCAGTGAGACTAGCGGGCAGGACAATGAGCAGTTCTTC.

For this clonotype: A junction boundary mismatches the germline segment, possibly from a read error. The rearrangement uses TRBV20-1 and TRBJ1-6, with 8 bases identical to TRBD1. This CDR3 spans 14 amino acids. Germline V gene lookup returns CDR1 DFQATT and CDR2 SNEGSKA (reference sequence). The CDR3 DNA reads TGCAGTGCGCGGACAGGGACTGGGAATTCAACCCTCAACTTT. Its translation is CSARTGTGNSTLNF.

This clonotype appeared many times. V is TRBV20-1 and J is TRBJ2-1; 10 bases fit TRBD2. The germline CDR1 and CDR2 sequences are DFQATT and SNEGSKA (reference sequence). CDR3 length: 15 amino acids. The ends lost 1 base at V and 4 bases at J; junction bases unmatched: 4. CDR3 nucleotide sequence: TGCAGTGCTAGAGTCCCTAGCGGGGGTTACAATGAGCAGTTCTTC. Protein: CSARVPSGGYNEQFF.

This clonotype showed up many times. This sequence joins TRBV7-3 and TRBJ2-1; D not certain. The germline V and J ends were trimmed by 4 bases and 5 bases, with 15 bases remaining between them. The CDR3 has 15 amino acids. CDR1 SGHTA and CDR2 FQGTGA come from the germline V gene. In DNA, the CDR3 is TGTGCCAGCAGCTCACTGCGGCAGCAAAACAATGAGCAGTTCTTC. The encoded protein is CASSSLRQQNNEQFF.

This clonotype was counted at least ten times. The rearrangement links TRBV5-5 to TRBJ1-3; D is ambiguous. This CDR3 has 15 amino acids. The germline gives CDR1 SGHKS, CDR2 YYEKEE (reference sequence). Deletions cut 2 bases from V and 0 bases from J, with 9 bases between. Here the CDR3 reads CASSLSPSSGNTIYF. DNA for the CDR3: TGTGCCAGCAGCTTATCTCCAAGCTCTGGAAACACCATATATTTT.